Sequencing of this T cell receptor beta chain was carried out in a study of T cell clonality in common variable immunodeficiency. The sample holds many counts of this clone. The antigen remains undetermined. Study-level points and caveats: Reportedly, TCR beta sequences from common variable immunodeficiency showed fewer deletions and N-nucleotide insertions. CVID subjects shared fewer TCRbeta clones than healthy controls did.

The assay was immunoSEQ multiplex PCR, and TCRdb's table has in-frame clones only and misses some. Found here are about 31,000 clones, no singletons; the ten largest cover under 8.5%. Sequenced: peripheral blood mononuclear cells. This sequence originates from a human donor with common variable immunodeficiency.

The covered CDR3 bases are TGCAGCTTTAAATGGGGGGGCAATGAG. Translation gives CSFKWGGNE. The entire CDR3 is CSFKWGGNEQFF. The chain uses TRBV29-1 and TRBJ2-1; TRBD2 aligns across 7 bases. The read is 3 residues too short to cover the CDR3 end, so that end is filled in from the germline J gene. The germline V gene has CDR1 SQVTM and CDR2 ANQGSEA. V was pared by 8 bases and J by 6 bases, with 7 bases of the junction left unmatched. The CDR3 totals 12 residues.